The T cell receptor beta chain described here comes from a study of blood T cells in healthy people across ages. Broader study findings: TCR beta diversity correlated strongly with naive T cell percentage.

It was with a sample-barcoded 5' primer and a J-beta primer mix that a second PCR of roughly 7 to 12 cycles was run. One entry per CDR3 protein, called by TCRdb with MiXCR from the 5' RACE reads. The table includes around 990,000 distinct CDR3 sequences, approximately 38% detected once. Donor samples were obtained from healthy Caucasian individuals from Russia, aged roughly 6 to 90. A remark on this clonotype: Its antigen is not identified.

The CDR3 length is 18 residues. V dropped 5 bases and J dropped 4 bases, with 24 bases sitting between them. The rearrangement uses TRBV12-3 or TRBV12-4 and TRBJ1-3; tentatively, D is TRBD1 (5 bases). Input material: blood. The receptor's source is a man younger than 35 in good health. The DNA of the CDR3 is TGTGCCAGCAGTCCAGCGTGGGGGGGGGGTGAAGGAGGAAACACCATATATTTT. This encodes CASSPAWGGGEGGNTIYF.